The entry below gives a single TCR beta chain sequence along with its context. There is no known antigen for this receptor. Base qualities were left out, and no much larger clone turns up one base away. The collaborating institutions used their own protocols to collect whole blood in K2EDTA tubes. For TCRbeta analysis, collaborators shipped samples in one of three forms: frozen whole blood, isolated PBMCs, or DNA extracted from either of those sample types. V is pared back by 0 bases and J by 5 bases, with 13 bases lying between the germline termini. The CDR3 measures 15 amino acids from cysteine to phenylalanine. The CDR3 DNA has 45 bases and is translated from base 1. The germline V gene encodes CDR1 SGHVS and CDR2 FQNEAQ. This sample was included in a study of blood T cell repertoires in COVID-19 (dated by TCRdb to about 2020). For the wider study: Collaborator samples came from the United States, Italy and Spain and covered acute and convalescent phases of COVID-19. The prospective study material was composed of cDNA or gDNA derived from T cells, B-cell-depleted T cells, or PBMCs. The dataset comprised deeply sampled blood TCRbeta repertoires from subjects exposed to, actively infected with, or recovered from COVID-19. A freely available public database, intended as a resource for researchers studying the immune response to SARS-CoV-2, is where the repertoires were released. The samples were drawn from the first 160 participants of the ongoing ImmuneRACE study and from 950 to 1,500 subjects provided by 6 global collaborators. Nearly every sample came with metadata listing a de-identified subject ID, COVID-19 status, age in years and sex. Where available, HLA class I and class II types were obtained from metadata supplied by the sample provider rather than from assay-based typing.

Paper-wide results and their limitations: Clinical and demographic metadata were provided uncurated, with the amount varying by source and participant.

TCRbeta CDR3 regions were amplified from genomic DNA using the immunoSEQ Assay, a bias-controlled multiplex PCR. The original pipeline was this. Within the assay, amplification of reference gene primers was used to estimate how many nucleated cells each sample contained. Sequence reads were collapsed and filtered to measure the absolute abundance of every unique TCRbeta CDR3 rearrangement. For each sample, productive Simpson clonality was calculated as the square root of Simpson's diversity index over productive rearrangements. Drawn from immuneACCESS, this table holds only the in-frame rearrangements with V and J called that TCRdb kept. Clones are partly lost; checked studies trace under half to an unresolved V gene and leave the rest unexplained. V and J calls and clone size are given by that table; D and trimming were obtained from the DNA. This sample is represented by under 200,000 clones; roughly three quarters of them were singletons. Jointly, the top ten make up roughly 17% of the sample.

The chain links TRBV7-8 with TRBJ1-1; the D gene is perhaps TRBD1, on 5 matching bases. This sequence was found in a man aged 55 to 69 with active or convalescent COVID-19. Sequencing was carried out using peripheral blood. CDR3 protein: CASSLAAVGGTEAFF. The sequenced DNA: TGTGCCAGCAGCTTAGCCGCGGTGGGGGGGACTGAAGCTTTCTTT.